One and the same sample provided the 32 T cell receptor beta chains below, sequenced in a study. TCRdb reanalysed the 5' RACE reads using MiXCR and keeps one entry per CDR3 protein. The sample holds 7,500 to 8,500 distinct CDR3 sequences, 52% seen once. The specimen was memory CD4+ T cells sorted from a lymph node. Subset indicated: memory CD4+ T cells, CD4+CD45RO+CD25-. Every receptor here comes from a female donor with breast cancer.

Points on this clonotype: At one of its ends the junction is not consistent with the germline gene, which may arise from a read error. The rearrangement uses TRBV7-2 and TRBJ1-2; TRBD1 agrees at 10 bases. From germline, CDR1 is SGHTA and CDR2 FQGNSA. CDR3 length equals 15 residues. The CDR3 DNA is TGTGGCAGCAGCCCCAAGGACAGGGGGAAGGATGGCTACACCTTC. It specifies CGSSPKDRGKDGYTF. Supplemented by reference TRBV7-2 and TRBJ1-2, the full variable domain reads GAGVSQSPSNKVTEKGKDVELRCDPISGHTALYWYRQSLGQGLEFLIYFQGNSAPDKSGLPSDRFSAERTGGSVSTLTIQRTQQEDSAVYLCGSSPKDRGKDGYTFGSGTRLTVV.

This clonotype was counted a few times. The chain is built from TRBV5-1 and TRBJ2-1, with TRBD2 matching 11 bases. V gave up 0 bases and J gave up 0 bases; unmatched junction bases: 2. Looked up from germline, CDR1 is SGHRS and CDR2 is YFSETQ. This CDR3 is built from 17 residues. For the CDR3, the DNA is TGCGCCAGCAGCTTGGCGCTAGCGGGGGGCTCCTACAATGAGCAGTTCTTC. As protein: CASSLALAGGSYNEQFF.

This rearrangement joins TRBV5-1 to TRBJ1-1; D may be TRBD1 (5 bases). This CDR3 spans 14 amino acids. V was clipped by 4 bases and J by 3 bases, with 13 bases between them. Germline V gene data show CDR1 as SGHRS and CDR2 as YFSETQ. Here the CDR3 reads CASSNSRQHTEAFF. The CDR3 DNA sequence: TGCGCCAGCAGCAACTCGAGACAGCACACTGAAGCTTTCTTT.

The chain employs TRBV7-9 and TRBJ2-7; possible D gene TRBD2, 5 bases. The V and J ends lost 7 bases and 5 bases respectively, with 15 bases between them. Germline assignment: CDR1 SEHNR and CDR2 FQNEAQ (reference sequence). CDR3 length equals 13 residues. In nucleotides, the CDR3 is TGTGCCAGCATCCGCACCTTCGGGGACGAGCAGTACTTC. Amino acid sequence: CASIRTFGDEQYF.

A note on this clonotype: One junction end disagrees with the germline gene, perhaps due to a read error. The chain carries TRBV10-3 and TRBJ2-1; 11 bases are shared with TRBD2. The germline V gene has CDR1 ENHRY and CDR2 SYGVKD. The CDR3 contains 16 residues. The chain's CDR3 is CASSSTSGGSYNEQFF. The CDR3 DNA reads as TGTGCCAGCAGTTCAACTAGCGGGGGTTCCTACAATGAGCAGTTCTTC.

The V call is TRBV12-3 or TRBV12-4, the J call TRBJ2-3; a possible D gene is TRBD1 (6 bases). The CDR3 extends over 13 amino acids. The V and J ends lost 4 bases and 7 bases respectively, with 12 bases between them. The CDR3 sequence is CASSSNREYTQYF. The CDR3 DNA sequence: TGTGCCAGCAGTTCCAACAGGGAATATACGCAGTATTTT.

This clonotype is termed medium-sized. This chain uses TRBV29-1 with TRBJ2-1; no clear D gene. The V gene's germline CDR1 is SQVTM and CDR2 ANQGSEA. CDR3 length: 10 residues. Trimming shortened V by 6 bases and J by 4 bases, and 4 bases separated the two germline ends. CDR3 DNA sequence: TGCAGCGTCCATTACAATGAGCAGTTCTTC. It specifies CSVHYNEQFF.

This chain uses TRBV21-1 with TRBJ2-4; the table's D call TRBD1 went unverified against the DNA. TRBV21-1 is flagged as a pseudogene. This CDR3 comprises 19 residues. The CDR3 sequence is CASSKYCQGVRLAKNIQYF. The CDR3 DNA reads TGTGCCAGCAGCAAGTATTGTCAGGGGGTACGTCTGGCCAAAAACATTCAGTACTTC.

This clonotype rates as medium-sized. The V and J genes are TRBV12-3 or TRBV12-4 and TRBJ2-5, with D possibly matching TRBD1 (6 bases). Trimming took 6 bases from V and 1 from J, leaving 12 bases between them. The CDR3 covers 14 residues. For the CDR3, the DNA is TGTGCCAGCAGCCATCGACAGGTCCAAGAGACCCAGTACTTC. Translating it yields CASSHRQVQETQYF.

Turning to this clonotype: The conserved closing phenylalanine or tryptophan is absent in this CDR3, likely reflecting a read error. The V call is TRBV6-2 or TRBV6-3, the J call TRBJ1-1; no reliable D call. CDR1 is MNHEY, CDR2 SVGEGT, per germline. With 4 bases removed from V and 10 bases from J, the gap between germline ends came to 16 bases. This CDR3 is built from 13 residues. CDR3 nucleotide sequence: TGTGCCAGCAGTTCCCCGTATCCCCAGAGAGCTTTCCTT. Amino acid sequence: CASSSPYPQRAFL.

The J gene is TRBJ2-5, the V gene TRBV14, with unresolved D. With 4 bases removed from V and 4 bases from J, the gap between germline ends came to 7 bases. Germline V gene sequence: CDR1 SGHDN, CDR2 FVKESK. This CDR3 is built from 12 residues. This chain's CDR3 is CASSRIRETQYF. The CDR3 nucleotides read TGTGCCAGCAGCCGCATTCGAGAGACCCAGTACTTC.

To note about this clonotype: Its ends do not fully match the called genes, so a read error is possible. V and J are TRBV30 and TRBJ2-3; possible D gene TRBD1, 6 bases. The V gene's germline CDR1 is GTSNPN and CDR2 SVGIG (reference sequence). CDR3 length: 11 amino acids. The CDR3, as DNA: TGTACCTGGACAGGCACAGATACGCAGTATTTT. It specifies CTWTGTDTQYF.

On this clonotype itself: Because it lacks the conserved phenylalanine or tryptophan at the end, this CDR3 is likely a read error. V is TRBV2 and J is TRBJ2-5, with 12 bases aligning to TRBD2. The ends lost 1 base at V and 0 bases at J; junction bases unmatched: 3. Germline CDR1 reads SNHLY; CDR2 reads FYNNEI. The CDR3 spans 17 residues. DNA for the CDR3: TGTGCCAGCAGTGAAGGCACTAGCGGGAGGTACCAAGAGACCCAGTACTAC. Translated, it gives CASSEGTSGRYQETQYY.

In DNA, the CDR3 is TGTGCCAGCAGCCCAGGGGCGGGAGGGCCAACCGGGGAGCTGTTTTTT. Translation: CASSPGAGGPTGELFF. The chain combines TRBV7-6 with TRBJ2-2; TRBD2 agrees at 9 bases. The J segment lost 5 bases and the V segment lost 5 bases, leaving 9 bases of the junction unmatched. Germline V gives CDR1 SGHVS, CDR2 FNYEAQ. The CDR3 sequence is 16 residues long.

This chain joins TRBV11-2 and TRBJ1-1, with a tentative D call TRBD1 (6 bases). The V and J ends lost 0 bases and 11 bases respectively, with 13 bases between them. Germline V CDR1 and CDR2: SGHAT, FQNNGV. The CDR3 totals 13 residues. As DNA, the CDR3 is TGTGCCAGCAGCTTAGATCTGGGAGGGGGTGCTTTCTTT. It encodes CASSLDLGGGAFF.

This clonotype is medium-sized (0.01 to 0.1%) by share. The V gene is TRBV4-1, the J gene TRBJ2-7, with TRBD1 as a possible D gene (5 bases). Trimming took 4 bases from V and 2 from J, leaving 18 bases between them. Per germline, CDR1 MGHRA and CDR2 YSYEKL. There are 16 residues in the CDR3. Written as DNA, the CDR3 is TGCGCCAGCAGCCGCTTGGGGCTTATCCCGACCTACGAGCAGTACTTC. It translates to CASSRLGLIPTYEQYF.

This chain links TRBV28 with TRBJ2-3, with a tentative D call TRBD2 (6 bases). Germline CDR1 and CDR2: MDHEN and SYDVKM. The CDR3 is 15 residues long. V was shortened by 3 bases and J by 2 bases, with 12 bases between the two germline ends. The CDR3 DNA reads TGTGCCAGCAGTTTGTTCGGCGGGGACACAGATACGCAGTATTTT. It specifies CASSLFGGDTDTQYF.

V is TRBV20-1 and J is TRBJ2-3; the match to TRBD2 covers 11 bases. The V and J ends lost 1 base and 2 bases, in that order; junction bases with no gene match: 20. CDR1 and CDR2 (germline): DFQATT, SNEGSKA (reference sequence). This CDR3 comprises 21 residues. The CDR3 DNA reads TGCAGTGCTAGAGGCCGCCTTAGCGGGGGGGGCGGGATACGGGACACAGATACGCAGTATTTT. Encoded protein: CSARGRLSGGGGIRDTDTQYF.

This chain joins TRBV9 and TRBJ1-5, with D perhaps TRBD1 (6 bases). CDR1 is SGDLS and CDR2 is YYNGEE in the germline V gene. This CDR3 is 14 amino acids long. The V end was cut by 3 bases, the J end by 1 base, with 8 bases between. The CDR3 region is CASSAQGSNQPQHF. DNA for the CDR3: TGTGCCAGCAGCGCGCAGGGGAGCAATCAGCCCCAGCATTTT.

The CDR3: CASSLSSLGEQYF. The CDR3 DNA is TGTGCCAGCAGCCTCTCCAGTCTAGGCGAGCAGTACTTC. This chain connects TRBV6-6 to TRBJ2-7, with no clear D. The CDR3 length is 13 residues. CDR1 MNHNY and CDR2 SVGAGI come from the germline V gene (reference sequence). The V end was cut by 6 bases, the J end by 6 bases, with 15 bases between.

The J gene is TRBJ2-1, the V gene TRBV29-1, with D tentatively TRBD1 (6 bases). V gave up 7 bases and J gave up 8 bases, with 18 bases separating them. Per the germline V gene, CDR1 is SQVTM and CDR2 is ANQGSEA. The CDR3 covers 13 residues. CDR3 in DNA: TGCAGCGCACTACCCACAGGGTTCGATGAGCAGTTCTTC. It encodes CSALPTGFDEQFF.

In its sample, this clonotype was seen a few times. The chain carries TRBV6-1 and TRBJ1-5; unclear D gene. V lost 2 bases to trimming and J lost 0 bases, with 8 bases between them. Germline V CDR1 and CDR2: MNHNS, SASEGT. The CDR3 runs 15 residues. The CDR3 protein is CASSEFHNSNQPQHF. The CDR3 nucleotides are TGTGCCAGCAGTGAATTCCATAATAGCAATCAGCCCCAGCATTTT.

The CDR3 is CASSRTGDGELFF. The DNA of the CDR3 is TGTGCCAGCAGCCGGACGGGAGACGGGGAGCTGTTTTTT. The chain recombines TRBV7-2 with TRBJ2-2; maybe TRBD2 (6 bases). The length of the CDR3 is 13 residues. Trimming removed 5 bases at V and 7 bases at J, with 11 bases between. Germline V gene sequence: CDR1 SGHTA, CDR2 FQGNSA.

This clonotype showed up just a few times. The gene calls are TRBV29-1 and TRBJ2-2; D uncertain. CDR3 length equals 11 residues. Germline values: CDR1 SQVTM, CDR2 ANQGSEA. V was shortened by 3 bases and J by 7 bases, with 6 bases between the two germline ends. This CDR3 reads CSVDSIGELFF. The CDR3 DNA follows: TGCAGCGTTGACTCGATCGGGGAGCTGTTTTTT.

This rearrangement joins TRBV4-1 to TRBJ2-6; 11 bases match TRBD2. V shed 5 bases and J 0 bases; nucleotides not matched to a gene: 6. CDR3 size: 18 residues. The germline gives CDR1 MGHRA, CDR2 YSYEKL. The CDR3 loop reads CASSYGLAGGSGANVLTF. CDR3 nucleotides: TGCGCCAGCAGCTATGGACTAGCGGGTGGCTCTGGGGCCAACGTCCTGACTTTC.

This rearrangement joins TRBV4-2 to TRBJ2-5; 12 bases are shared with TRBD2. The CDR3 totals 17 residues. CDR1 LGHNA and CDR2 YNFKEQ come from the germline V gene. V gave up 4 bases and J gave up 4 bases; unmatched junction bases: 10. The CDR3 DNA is TGTGCCAGCAGCCCTACTCTCCCGGGACTAGCGGGAGAGACCCAGTACTTC. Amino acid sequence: CASSPTLPGLAGETQYF.

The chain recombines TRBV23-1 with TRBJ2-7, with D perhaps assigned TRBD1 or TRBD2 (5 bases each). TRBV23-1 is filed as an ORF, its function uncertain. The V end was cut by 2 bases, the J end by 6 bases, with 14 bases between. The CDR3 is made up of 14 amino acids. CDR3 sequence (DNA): TGCGCCAGCAGTCAACGCCGGGGCCACATCGAGCAGTACTTC. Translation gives CASSQRRGHIEQYF.

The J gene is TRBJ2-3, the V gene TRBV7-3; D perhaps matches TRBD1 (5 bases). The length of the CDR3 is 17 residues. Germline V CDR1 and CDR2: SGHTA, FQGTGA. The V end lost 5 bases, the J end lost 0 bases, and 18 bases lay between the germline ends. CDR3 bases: TGTGCCAGCAGCACCCGAGAACCCAGGGCTAGCACAGATACGCAGTATTTT. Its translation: CASSTREPRASTDTQYF.

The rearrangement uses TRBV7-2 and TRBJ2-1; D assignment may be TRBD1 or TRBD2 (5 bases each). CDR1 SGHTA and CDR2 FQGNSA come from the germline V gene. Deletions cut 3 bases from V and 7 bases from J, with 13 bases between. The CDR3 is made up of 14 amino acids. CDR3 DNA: TGTGCCAGCAGCTTGCCGGGACGGAGGAATGAGCAGTTCTTC. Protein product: CASSLPGRRNEQFF. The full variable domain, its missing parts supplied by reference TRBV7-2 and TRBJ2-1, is GAGVSQSPSNKVTEKGKDVELRCDPISGHTALYWYRQSLGQGLEFLIYFQGNSAPDKSGLPSDRFSAERTGGSVSTLTIQRTQQEDSAVYLCASSLPGRRNEQFFGPGTRLTVL.

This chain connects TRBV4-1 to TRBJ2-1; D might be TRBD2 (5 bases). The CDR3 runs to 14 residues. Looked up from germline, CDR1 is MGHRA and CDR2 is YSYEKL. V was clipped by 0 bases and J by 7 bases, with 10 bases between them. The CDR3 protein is CASSQEGSLNEQFF. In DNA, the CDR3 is TGCGCCAGCAGCCAAGAAGGGAGCCTGAATGAGCAGTTCTTC.

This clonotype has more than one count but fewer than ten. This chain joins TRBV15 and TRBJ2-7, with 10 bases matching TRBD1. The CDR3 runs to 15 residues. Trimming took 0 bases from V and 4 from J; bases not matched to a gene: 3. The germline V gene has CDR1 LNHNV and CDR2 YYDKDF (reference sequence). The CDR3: CATSRDRQGAYEQYF. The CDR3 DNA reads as TGTGCCACCAGCAGAGATCGACAGGGGGCTTACGAGCAGTACTTC. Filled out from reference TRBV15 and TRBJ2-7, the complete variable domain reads DAMVIQNPRYQVTQFGKPVTLSCSQTLNHNVMYWYQQKSSQAPKLLFHYYDKDFNNEADTPDNFQSRRPNTSFCFLDIRSPGLGDTAMYLCATSRDRQGAYEQYFGPGTRLTVT.

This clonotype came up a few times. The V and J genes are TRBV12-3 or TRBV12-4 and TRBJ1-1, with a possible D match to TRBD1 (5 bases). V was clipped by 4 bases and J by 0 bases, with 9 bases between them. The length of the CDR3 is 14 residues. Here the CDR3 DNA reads TGTGCCAGCAGTTCGAGGGGCGTGAACACTGAAGCTTTCTTT. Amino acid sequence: CASSSRGVNTEAFF.